This T cell receptor (beta chain) is from a study of cytomegalovirus exposure and HLA in healthy donors. This PCR relied on a set of 60 Vbeta primers and 13 Jbeta primers. TCRdb keeps only in-frame clones here, not all; method: immunoSEQ multiplex PCR. Altogether 82,000 or so clones are present, 10% being singletons, with the ten largest covering around 26%. Study findings and constraints: In a later analysis, donors in an Asian-associated ancestry cluster reportedly had fewer N-insertions in productive TCRs than the cohort mean. The authors enumerated under 200 TCR beta chains as linked to cytomegalovirus.

Nominally healthy donors were sampled, though unrecorded immune exposures were likely. CDR3 length: 13 amino acids. V was pared by 3 bases and J by 8 bases, with 14 bases between. Per germline, CDR1 SGDLS and CDR2 YYNGEE. As concerns this clone: Its antigen is undetermined.

The specimen sequenced was PBMCs. This TCR came from a man aged 55-75 years in good health and CMV-seropositive. The chain couples TRBV9 to TRBJ1-2; no clear D. The CDR3 region has the DNA TGTGCCAGCAGCGCGGAGGAAAGGCGGGGCTACACCTTC. Translated, it gives CASSAEERRGYTF.